This TCR beta chain was captured in a study of blood T cell repertoires in COVID-19. Study background: Donors in the United States, Italy and Spain gave samples during acute or convalescent COVID-19. In each case, the material was cDNA or gDNA derived from T cells, B-cell-depleted T cells, or PBMCs.

The CDR3 is made up of 12 amino acids. The ends were cut back, 4 bases at V and 9 bases at J, with 13 bases in the middle. Germline CDR1 and CDR2: SQVTM and ANQGSEA. This clone was counted between two and nine times. Authors' methods: Using reference gene primer amplification, nucleated cell counts were estimated. Profiled with immunoSEQ multiplex PCR; TCRdb holds only in-frame clones, not every one. V and J calls and clone size are copied from that table; D and trimming were computed from the DNA. The top ten clones hold around 7.2% of a sample with about 100,000 clones, more than 85% of them seen once.

The V and J genes are TRBV29-1 and TRBJ2-1; D is undetermined. Sequencing input: peripheral blood. The clonotype originates from a man aged 25 to 40 in a cohort sampled during active COVID-19. The CDR3 nucleotides read TGCAGCGTTGGGTGGAGTGTGAGTGAGCAGTTCTTC. Translation gives CSVGWSVSEQFF.